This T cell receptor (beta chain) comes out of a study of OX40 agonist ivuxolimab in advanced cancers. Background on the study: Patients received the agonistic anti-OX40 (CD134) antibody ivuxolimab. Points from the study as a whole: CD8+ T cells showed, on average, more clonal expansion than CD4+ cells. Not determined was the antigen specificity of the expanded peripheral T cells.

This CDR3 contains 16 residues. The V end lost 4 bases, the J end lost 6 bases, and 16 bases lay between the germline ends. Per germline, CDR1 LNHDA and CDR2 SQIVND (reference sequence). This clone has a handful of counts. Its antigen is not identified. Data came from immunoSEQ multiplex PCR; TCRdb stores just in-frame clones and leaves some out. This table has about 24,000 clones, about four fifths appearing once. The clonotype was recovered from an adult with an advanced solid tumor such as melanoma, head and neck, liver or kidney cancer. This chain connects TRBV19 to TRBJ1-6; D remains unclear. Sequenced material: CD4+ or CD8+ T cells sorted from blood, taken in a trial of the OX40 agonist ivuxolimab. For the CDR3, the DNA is TGTGCCAGTAGTACCCTACTATTAGGTTCTAATTCACCCCTCCACTTT. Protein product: CASSTLLLGSNSPLHF.